The text below deals with one T cell receptor beta chain. Its antigen is not identified. This entry is derived from a study of vaccination and CD4 T cells after COVID-19. Study summary: A CEFX pool, an HIV-1 Nef pool, or else no peptide went into the control cultures. General study points: Analysis covered relatively few convalescent patients and lacked any early post-infection timepoints.

The treatment denotes: roughly ten-day PBMC culture with coronavirus spike peptide pools or control peptides (ViraFEST assay). At both days 3 and 7, half the medium was replaced with fresh IL-2 medium. Looked up from germline, CDR1 is DFQATT and CDR2 is SNEGSKA (reference sequence). V shed 6 bases and J shed 0 bases, with 14 bases lying between them. This CDR3 region has 14 residues. Sequence data for DNA of cultured CD4+ T cells were generated by the Oncomine TCR Beta short-read assay. MiXCR, run by TCRdb on the PCR reads, gives a single entry per CDR3 protein. The sample consists of 9,000 to 15,000 distinct CDR3 sequences, about 56% of them appearing once.

The sample taken for sequencing was CD4+ T cells from blood, cultured in vitro. The chain couples TRBV20-1 to TRBJ1-2; a weak D match, TRBD1 (5 bases). The receptor comes from a human donor who had recovered from COVID-19. As DNA, the CDR3 is TGCAGTGCCGGCCTAGGGGCGTCTAACTATGGCTACACCTTC. Translated: CSAGLGASNYGYTF.